A selection of T cell receptor beta chains follows, all from one sample in a study of cytomegalovirus exposure and HLA in healthy donors. Sequencing was performed with immunoSEQ multiplex PCR; in TCRdb, only in-frame clones are kept and a portion is missing. The sample has about 120,000 clones, around four fifths seen once; the top ten hold about 29%. Sequencing was done on a sample of PBMCs. Receptors were obtained from a man aged 55 to 70 in good health and CMV-seropositive. CDR3s leave out the opening cysteine and the closing phenylalanine or tryptophan.

j_call	v_call	cdr3_aa
TRBJ2-5	TRBV18	ASSPRTSGGYRETQY
TRBJ1-1	TRBV21-1	ASFGGRGGREDTEAF
TRBJ2-1	TRBV7-9	ASSFSGSTGEQF
TRBJ1-6	TRBV6-1	ASSEETGGNSPLH
TRBJ1-2	TRBV7-2	ASSLYYGYT
TRBJ2-3	TRBV10-3	AIQTIGGGAPDTQY
TRBJ2-6	TRBV7-9	ASSSFLSGANVLT
TRBJ1-1	TRBV6-5	ASRNRGPTEAF
TRBJ1-1	TRBV2	ASRGSRNTEAF
-	TRBV11-2	ASSPGTDSGYEQY
TRBJ2-5	TRBV12-5	ASGLVSRGKTQY
TRBJ2-3	TRBV7-9	SSNRLRLAELDTQY
TRBJ2-1	TRBV11-2	ASSFASGGYNEQF
TRBJ1-1	TRBV5-1	ASKPNPRDTEAF
TRBJ1-1	TRBV20-1	SAPRDRLAF
-	TRBV2	ASRAGTINYEQY
TRBJ2-3	TRBV7-3	ASSLGAGLPDTQY
TRBJ2-7	TRBV5-4	ASSLGSVDEQY